The text below deals with one T cell receptor beta chain. Its antigen remains unknown. This sample is drawn from a study of CD8 T cells in ankylosing spondylitis. General observations from the study: Apparently characteristic of ankylosing spondylitis blood was a TCR beta motif (fewer than 10 highly homologous variants).

By quantitative 5'-RACE with molecular barcodes, the TCR beta libraries were made. TCRdb recomputed calls from the 5' RACE reads with MiXCR, one row per CDR3 protein. The table has 300,000 to 400,000 distinct CDR3 sequences, around 20% seen once. The ends were cut back, 8 bases at V and 3 bases at J, with 14 bases in the middle. This CDR3 is built from 14 residues. Per the germline V gene, CDR1 is WSHSY and CDR2 is SAAADI. The sequenced sample consisted of blood, either unsorted or a sorted T cell fraction (not recorded which). The TCR originated in a male donor with ankylosing spondylitis. The V call is TRBV10-2, the J call TRBJ1-5; D gene uncertain. CDR3 DNA sequence: TGCGCCAGCTCCTGGGCCGCTTTCAATCAGCCCCAGCATTTT. Its protein is CASSWAAFNQPQHF.